Described below is a single TCR beta chain sequence and its context. Using immunoSEQ multiplex PCR, the repertoire was profiled, and TCRdb retains in-frame clones only, with some absent. The repertoire holds more than 45,000 clones, with 80% to 95% as singletons. CDR3 length: 12 residues. The V end lost 3 bases, the J end lost 3 bases, and 6 bases lay between the germline ends. Looked up from germline, CDR1 is SQVTM and CDR2 is ANQGSEA. This sample is drawn from a study of T cell changes during pregnancy in multiple sclerosis. The TCR comes from a female donor with multiple sclerosis, enrolled in a pregnancy study. The sample was CD4+ T cells from peripheral blood mononuclear cells, taken in the second trimester of pregnancy. This chain links TRBV29-1 with TRBJ1-5, with D unresolved. CDR3 sequence: CSVDIFNQPQHF. The CDR3 DNA reads as TGCAGCGTTGATATCTTCAATCAGCCCCAGCATTTT.